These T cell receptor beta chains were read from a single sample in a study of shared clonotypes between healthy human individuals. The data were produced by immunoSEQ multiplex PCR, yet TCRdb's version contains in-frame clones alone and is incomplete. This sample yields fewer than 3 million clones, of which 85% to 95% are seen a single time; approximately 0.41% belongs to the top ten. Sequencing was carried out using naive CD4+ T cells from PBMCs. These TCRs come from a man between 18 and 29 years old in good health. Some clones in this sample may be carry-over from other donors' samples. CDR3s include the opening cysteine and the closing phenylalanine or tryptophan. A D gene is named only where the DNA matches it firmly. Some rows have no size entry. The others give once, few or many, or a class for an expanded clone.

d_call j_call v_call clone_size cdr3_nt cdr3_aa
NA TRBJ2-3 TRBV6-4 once TGTGCCAGCAGCGCGGGTGGGGCGGCTCGAGATACGCAGTATTTT CASSAGGAARDTQYF
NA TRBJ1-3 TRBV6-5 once TGTGCCAGCAGTTATCTGGCGGCCGCCTCTGGAAACACCATATATTTT CASSYLAAASGNTIYF
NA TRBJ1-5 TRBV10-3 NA TGTGCCATCAGTGAGGCAAGACAGCCCCAGCATTTT CAISEARQPQHF
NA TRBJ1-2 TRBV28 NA TGTGCTATCACGCGGTTAGCTAACTATGGCTACACCTTC CAITRLANYGYTF
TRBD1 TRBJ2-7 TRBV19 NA TGTGCCAGTAGTCCCCGGGACAGGGGTGGGTACGAGCAGTACTTC CASSPRDRGGYEQYF
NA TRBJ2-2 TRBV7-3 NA TGTGCCAGCAGCTTATTGGGCGGGATGGACACCGGGGAGCTGTTTTTT CASSLLGGMDTGELFF
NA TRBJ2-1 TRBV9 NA TGTGCCAGCAGCGTAGATGGAGCGGGCGCGAACTACAATGAGCAGTTCTTC CASSVDGAGANYNEQFF
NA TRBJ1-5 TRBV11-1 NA TGTGCCAGCAGCTTACGTAGCAATCAGCCCCAGCATTTT CASSLRSNQPQHF
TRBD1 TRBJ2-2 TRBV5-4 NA TGTGCCAGCAGCTCGCACACGGACAGGGGGGGCACCGGGGAGCTGTTTTTT CASSSHTDRGGTGELFF
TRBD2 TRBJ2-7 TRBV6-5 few TGTGCCAGCAAATTAGCGGGAGAGTACGAGCAGTACTTC CASKLAGEYEQYF
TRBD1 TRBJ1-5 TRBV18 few TGTGCCAGCTCATCACAGGGGAATCAGCCCCAGCATTTT CASSSQGNQPQHF
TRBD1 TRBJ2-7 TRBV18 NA TGTGCCAGCTCACCTGGTGTGTACAGGGGGCCCTACGAGCAGTACTTC CASSPGVYRGPYEQYF
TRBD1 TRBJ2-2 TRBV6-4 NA TGTGCCAGCAGACGAGACAGGGTAGCCGGGGAGCTGTTTTTT CASRRDRVAGELFF
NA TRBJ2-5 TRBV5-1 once TGCGCCAGCAGGATCCTTCCGAGCCTCCAAGAGACCCAGTACTTC CASRILPSLQETQYF
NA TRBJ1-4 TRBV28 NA TGTGCCAGCAGTACCCATAAGGGGAGTGGTGAAAAACTGTTTTTT CASSTHKGSGEKLFF
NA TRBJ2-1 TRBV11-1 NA TGTGCCAGCAGCTTAGCTGGGGGCACTCCACAGCAGTTCTTC CASSLAGGTPQQFF
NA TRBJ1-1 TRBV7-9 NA TGTGCCAGCAGCTTAGAAACAGGGTGGACTGAAGCTTTCTTT CASSLETGWTEAFF
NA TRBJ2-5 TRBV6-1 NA TGTGCCAGCAGTGAAATGAGCGGGCGACAAGAGACCCAGTACTTC CASSEMSGRQETQYF
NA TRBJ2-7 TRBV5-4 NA TGTGCCAGCAGCTTGGCGGGAGATTCGTCTGTGGGCGAGCAGTACTTC CASSLAGDSSVGEQYF